This T cell receptor beta chain was observed in a study of T cell responses to AZD1222 COVID-19 vaccine. Study-wide points: Most donors were white British, females outnumbered males, and clonal diversity was possibly underestimated. Spike-specific TCR breadth and depth rose after two AZD1222 doses.

Per germline, CDR1 MNHEY and CDR2 SVGAGI. The CDR3 contains 13 residues. V lost 5 bases, J lost 4 bases, and 9 bases lay in between. TCRdb keeps only in-frame clones here, not all; method: immunoSEQ multiplex PCR. The sample holds approximately 130,000 clones, around 87% seen once. As to this clone: Its antigen is as yet unknown.

This specimen consisted of peripheral blood, obtained 28 days after the second AZD1222 dose. The chain has TRBV6-5 and TRBJ1-5, with D unclear. This receptor was taken from an adult who received the AZD1222 COVID-19 vaccine. Written as DNA, the CDR3 is TGTGCCAGCAGTACTGGGGAGAATCAGCCCCAGCATTTT. Its protein product is CASSTGENQPQHF.